This passage covers 28 T cell receptor beta chains from one sample sequenced in a study of human T cells and chemical hapten exposure. In TCRdb, the RACE reads were re-called with MiXCR into one record per CDR3 protein. The table lists roughly 86,000 distinct CDR3 sequences, over 9.5% of them singletons. Described time point: patch test 1, 2 weeks after DPC sensitization. Treatment defined: therapeutic diphenylcyclopropenone sensitization with weekly scalp DPC. The sequencing used whole blood, collected in connection with sensitization to the hapten diphenylcyclopropenone (DPC). The receptors derive from a middle-aged man with alopecia areata. Some clones in this sample may be carry-over from other donors' samples.

This clonotype was detected ten times or more. V is TRBV12-3 or TRBV12-4 and J is TRBJ1-5; D gene ambiguous. V gave up 5 bases and J gave up 1 base, with 21 bases separating them. The CDR3 has 18 amino acids. CDR3 region: CASSPVIGRGGSNQPQHF. The CDR3 bases are TGTGCCAGCAGTCCGGTAATAGGACGAGGCGGGAGCAATCAGCCCCAGCATTTT.

This clonotype was observed a few times. The chain combines TRBV7-3 with TRBJ2-7; tentatively, D is TRBD2 (5 bases). Germline-derived CDR1 and CDR2 are SGHTA and FQGTGA. The CDR3 covers 15 residues. With 5 bases removed from V and 6 bases from J, the gap between germline ends came to 20 bases. In nucleotides, the CDR3 is TGTGCCAGCAGCCTACGGGAAAACGGTCCCATCGAGCAGTACTTC. Amino acids: CASSLRENGPIEQYF.

CDR3 in DNA: TGTGCCAGCAGTGAAGCGCTGGTAGCCTACAATGAGCAGTTCTTC. Its translation is CASSEALVAYNEQFF. The chain carries TRBV6-1 and TRBJ2-1; D unresolved. The CDR3 has 15 amino acids. Looked up from germline, CDR1 is MNHNS and CDR2 is SASEGT. V was clipped by 0 bases and J by 2 bases, with 8 bases between them.

The chain has TRBV5-1 and TRBJ2-3, with a weak D call TRBD1 (6 bases). The length of the CDR3 is 18 residues. Trimming removed 3 bases at V and 2 bases at J, with 22 bases between. Germline CDR1 reads SGHRS; CDR2 reads YFSETQ. The CDR3 region is CASSYRARPDASTDTQYF. CDR3 bases: TGCGCCAGCAGCTACAGGGCGAGACCCGACGCGTCCACAGATACGCAGTATTTT.

This clonotype was counted ten times or more. CDR3 protein: CASRTGRTEAFF. Here the CDR3 DNA reads TGTGCCAGCCGGACAGGCCGCACTGAAGCTTTCTTT. This chain joins TRBV27 and TRBJ1-1; TRBD1 matches at 7 bases. Germline-derived CDR1 and CDR2 are MNHEY and SMNVEV (reference sequence). The CDR3 has 12 residues. After removal of 8 bases from V and 4 bases from J, the junction contained 4 bases not matched to a gene.

This clonotype has a single count. The chain has TRBV12-3 or TRBV12-4 and TRBJ1-5, with D perhaps TRBD1 (5 bases). Between the trimmed V and J ends, which lost 5 bases and 0 bases, there was a span of 20 bases. This CDR3 spans 18 amino acids. The CDR3 bases are TGTGCCAGCAGTCCGTACGCCCGATGGGGGAATAGCAATCAGCCCCAGCATTTT. It encodes CASSPYARWGNSNQPQHF.

This clonotype was detected ten times or more. The chain has TRBV6-2 or TRBV6-3 and TRBJ2-7, with 13 bases fitting TRBD2. The junction had 4 bases not matched to a gene; V was cut back by 5 bases and J by 3 bases. CDR1 is MNHEY and CDR2 is SVGEGT in the germline V gene. This CDR3 has 15 amino acids. The CDR3: CASSETSGRDYEQYV. In DNA, the CDR3 is TGTGCCAGCAGTGAAACTAGCGGGAGGGACTACGAGCAGTACGTC.

This chain connects TRBV11-2 to TRBJ2-3; D call uncertain. The ends were cut back, 0 bases at V and 2 bases at J, with 3 bases in the middle. Looked up from germline, CDR1 is SGHAT and CDR2 is FQNNGV. The CDR3 loop spans 13 amino acids. The CDR3 reads CASSLEYTDTQYF. Here the CDR3 DNA reads TGTGCCAGCAGCTTAGAGTACACAGATACGCAGTATTTT. Filled out from reference TRBV11-2 and TRBJ2-3, the complete variable domain reads EAGVAQSPRYKIIEKRQSVAFWCNPISGHATLYWYQQILGQGPKLLIQFQNNGVVDDSQLPKDRFSAERLKGVDSTLKIQPAKLEDSAVYLCASSLEYTDTQYFGPGTRLTVL.

This clonotype was recorded a few times. The rearrangement joins TRBV20-1 to TRBJ1-6, with 9 positions matching TRBD1. The germline V gene has CDR1 DFQATT and CDR2 SNEGSKA (reference sequence). The V and J ends lost 3 bases and 7 bases, in that order; junction bases with no gene match: 4. The CDR3 sequence is 14 residues long. The CDR3 protein is CSASRTGVNSPLHF. Written as DNA, the CDR3 is TGCAGTGCTAGCAGGACAGGGGTGAATTCACCCCTCCACTTT.

This clonotype was counted many times. CDR3: CSVGRGTGINTGELFF. CDR3 coding DNA: TGCAGCGTTGGGAGGGGGACTGGGATAAACACCGGGGAGCTGTTTTTT. The chain couples TRBV29-1 to TRBJ2-2; D is perhaps TRBD1 or TRBD2 (6 bases each). Germline assignment: CDR1 SQVTM and CDR2 ANQGSEA. The V gene lost 4 bases and the J gene lost 2 bases, with 17 bases spanning the gap. This CDR3 is 16 amino acids long.

This clonotype was counted a few times. V and J are TRBV6-6 and TRBJ2-3, with D possibly TRBD1 on 6 matching bases. The CDR3 loop spans 16 amino acids. Trimming pared 0 bases from V and 0 bases from J, leaving 10 bases between. Germline V CDR1 and CDR2: MNHNY, SVGAGI (reference sequence). CDR3 loop: CASSYSGQKSTDTQYF. The CDR3 DNA reads TGTGCCAGCAGTTACTCGGGACAAAAAAGCACAGATACGCAGTATTTT.

The chain has TRBV24-1 and TRBJ2-2, with 11 positions matching TRBD1. Per germline, CDR1 KGHDR and CDR2 SFDVKD. J gave up 7 bases and V 3 bases, and 6 bases lay outside the gene matches. This CDR3 has 16 residues. CDR3 loop: CATSDPDRGPNGELFF. The CDR3 DNA follows: TGTGCCACCAGTGATCCGGACAGGGGGCCAAACGGGGAGCTGTTTTTT.

This clonotype turned up a few times. This sequence joins TRBV19 and TRBJ2-5; no definite D call. Deletions cut 3 bases from V and 4 bases from J, with 6 bases between. Germline-derived CDR1 and CDR2 are LNHDA and SQIVND (reference sequence). The length of the CDR3 is 12 residues. The DNA for the CDR3 is TGTGCCAGTAGTATCTCGACAGAGACCCAGTACTTC. Its protein is CASSISTETQYF.

V and J are TRBV11-2 and TRBJ2-1; D gene uncertain. The V gene's germline CDR1 is SGHAT and CDR2 FQNNGV. V lost 2 bases and J lost 7, with 6 bases in between. CDR3 length equals 12 residues. CDR3 coding DNA: TGTGCCAGCAGCTTAACTGGAAATGAGCAGTTCTTC. Protein: CASSLTGNEQFF.

Turning to this clonotype: One end of the junction varies from germline; a read error may be responsible. The chain couples TRBV5-1 to TRBJ1-4, with 7 bases aligning to TRBD1. The CDR3 is made up of 14 amino acids. Germline V CDR1 and CDR2: SGHRS, YFSETQ. Here the CDR3 DNA reads TGCACCAGCAGCCGGGACAGCAGAAATGAAAAACTGTTTTTT. It translates to CTSSRDSRNEKLFF.

The gene calls are TRBV11-3 and TRBJ2-1, with a tentative D call TRBD1 (7 bases). The CDR3 is 14 residues long. V was trimmed by 1 base and J by 7 bases, leaving 11 bases between them. Germline lookup yields CDR1 SGHNT and CDR2 YENEEA. CDR3 nucleotides: TGTGCCAGCAGCTTAGCTCCAGGGGGGAATGAGCAGTTCTTC. This gives the protein CASSLAPGGNEQFF.

This clonotype has just a few counts. V gene TRBV5-6 combines with J gene TRBJ2-7; D is possibly TRBD2 (5 bases). The CDR3 runs to 14 residues. Germline V gene data show CDR1 as SGHDT and CDR2 as YYEEEE. The ends were cut back, 4 bases at V and 3 bases at J, with 14 bases in the middle. CDR3 bases: TGTGCCAGCAGCGTCAATGGACTCCTCTACGAGCAGTACGTC. This codes for CASSVNGLLYEQYV.

Only a few counts were recorded for this clonotype. The chain recombines TRBV18 with TRBJ1-3; D might be TRBD1 (5 bases). CDR3 length equals 16 residues. With 3 bases removed from V and 0 bases from J, the gap between germline ends came to 12 bases. The germline gives CDR1 KGHSH, CDR2 LQKENI. The CDR3: CASSPIGTNSGNTIYF. Here the CDR3 DNA reads TGTGCCAGCTCACCTATTGGGACGAACTCTGGAAACACCATATATTTT.

The genes are TRBV15 and TRBJ2-3; D is undetermined. Germline-derived CDR1 and CDR2 are LNHNV and YYDKDF (reference sequence). The CDR3 sequence is 13 residues long. Trimming removed 0 bases at V and 6 bases at J, with 7 bases between. The CDR3 sequence is CATSRDQGDTQYF. The CDR3, as DNA: TGTGCCACCAGCAGAGATCAAGGGGATACGCAGTATTTT.

This clonotype came up a few times. This chain links TRBV5-5 with TRBJ2-7; D not resolved. The CDR3 has 13 amino acids. In germline, CDR1 is SGHKS, CDR2 YYEKEE (reference sequence). The V end lost 2 bases, the J end lost 5 bases, and 11 bases lay between the germline ends. CDR3 coding DNA: TGTGCCAGCAGCTTCAATCCTCTTGACGAGCAGTACTTC. Amino acid sequence: CASSFNPLDEQYF.

The V and J genes are TRBV7-2 and TRBJ2-7; TRBD2 agrees at 12 bases. V lost 5 bases, J lost 6 bases, and 8 bases stayed unmatched. The germline CDR1 and CDR2 sequences are SGHTA and FQGNSA. The CDR3 spans 15 residues. The CDR3 region has the DNA TGTGCCAGCAGCGAAGGGACTAGCGGGTCGAGCGAGCAGTACTTC. Encoded protein: CASSEGTSGSSEQYF.

The V call is TRBV7-2, the J call TRBJ1-5; no reliable D call. V shed 5 bases and J shed 4 bases, with 9 bases lying between them. CDR3 length equals 13 residues. Per the germline V gene, CDR1 is SGHTA and CDR2 is FQGNSA. The CDR3 DNA follows: TGTGCCAGCAGCCCACTAATTAATCAGCCCCAGCATTTT. As protein: CASSPLINQPQHF.

The chain carries TRBV19 and TRBJ2-5; tentatively, D is TRBD1 (7 bases). Germline V lookup: CDR1 LNHDA, CDR2 SQIVND (reference sequence). The CDR3 runs to 14 residues. Trimming shortened V by 4 bases and J by 3 bases, and 12 bases separated the two germline ends. The CDR3 loop reads CASSRSRGEETQYF. The CDR3 region has the DNA TGTGCCAGTAGTAGGTCCAGGGGGGAAGAGACCCAGTACTTC.

This clonotype was counted at least ten times. The chain joins TRBV12-3 or TRBV12-4 to TRBJ1-3; a weak D match, TRBD1 (6 bases). The CDR3 sequence is 15 residues long. The V end lost 6 bases, the J end lost 2 bases, and 14 bases lay between the germline ends. CDR3: CASRVGGGPGNTIYF. In nucleotides, the CDR3 is TGTGCCAGCAGGGTTGGGGGGGGGCCTGGAAACACCATATATTTT.

This clonotype was detected only a few times. The V and J genes are TRBV30 and TRBJ2-1; D is possibly TRBD1 (5 bases). The germline V gene encodes CDR1 GTSNPN and CDR2 SVGIG (reference sequence). The V end was cut by 3 bases, the J end by 5 bases, with 20 bases between. This CDR3 is 16 amino acids long. The CDR3 sequence is CAWRSLLGRFNNEQFF. The CDR3 DNA follows: TGTGCCTGGAGGTCGCTTTTGGGGCGTTTCAACAATGAGCAGTTCTTC.

This clonotype showed up just a few times. The rearrangement joins TRBV6-6 to TRBJ2-1; D is undetermined. CDR3 length equals 17 residues. Germline-derived CDR1 and CDR2 are MNHNY and SVGAGI (reference sequence). Trimming shortened V by 2 bases and J by 7 bases, and 21 bases separated the two germline ends. The CDR3 DNA follows: TGTGCCAGCAGTTACCTTCAAGGGCGGAAGACCTTGAATGAGCAGTTCTTC. It codes for CASSYLQGRKTLNEQFF.

The chain carries TRBV6-5 and TRBJ2-7; D may be TRBD1 or TRBD2 (7 bases each). CDR1 and CDR2 from the germline V gene are MNHEY and SVGAGI. The CDR3 is 13 residues long. Deletions cut 2 bases from V and 7 bases from J, with 12 bases between. CDR3 DNA sequence: TGTGCCAGCAGTTACGGCAGGGGGGGAGAGCAGTACTTC. It specifies CASSYGRGGEQYF.

The chain recombines TRBV27 with TRBJ2-3, with 8 positions matching TRBD2. V shed 2 bases, J shed 2 bases, and the junction held 15 bases outside the gene matches. The germline V gene has CDR1 MNHEY and CDR2 SMNVEV (reference sequence). The CDR3 is made up of 19 amino acids. The CDR3 DNA reads as TGTGCCAGCAGTTTAAACGGGAGGGCGCCCATCGTATCCACAGATACGCAGTATTTT. It specifies CASSLNGRAPIVSTDTQYF.